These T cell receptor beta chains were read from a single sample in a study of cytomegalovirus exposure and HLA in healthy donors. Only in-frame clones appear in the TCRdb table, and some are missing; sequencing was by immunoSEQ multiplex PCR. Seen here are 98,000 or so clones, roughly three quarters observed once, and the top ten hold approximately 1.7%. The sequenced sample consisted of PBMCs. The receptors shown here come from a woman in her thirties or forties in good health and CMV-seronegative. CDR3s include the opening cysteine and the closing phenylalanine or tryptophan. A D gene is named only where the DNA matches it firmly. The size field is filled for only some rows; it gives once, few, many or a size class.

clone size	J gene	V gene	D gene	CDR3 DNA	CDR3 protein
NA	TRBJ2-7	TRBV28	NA	TGTGCCAGCAGACCTCCCGGGGATAGGTCCTACGAGCAGTACTTC	CASRPPGDRSYEQYF
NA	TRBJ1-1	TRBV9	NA	TGTGCCAGCAGCGCCAAGACAGACCCCCTAAACACTGAAGCTTTCTTT	CASSAKTDPLNTEAFF
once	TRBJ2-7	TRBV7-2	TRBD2	TGTGCCAGCAGCTTAGCAGGAACTAGCGGGAGGGCCTACGAGCAGTACTTC	CASSLAGTSGRAYEQYF
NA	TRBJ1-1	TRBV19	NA	TGTGCCAGTAAACTGTCTCCTTTCAGGGGCGTTGAAGCTTTCTTT	CASKLSPFRGVEAFF
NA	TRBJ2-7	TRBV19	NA	TGTGCCAGTAGTTCATTCGGGAAGAGCTCCCACGAGCAGTACTTC	CASSSFGKSSHEQYF
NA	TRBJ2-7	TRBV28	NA	TGTGCCAGCAGCCCCAGGGGTCTAGGTTCCTACGAGCAGTACTTC	CASSPRGLGSYEQYF
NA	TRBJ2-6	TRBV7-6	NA	TGTGCCAGCAGCTCCCGCTCTGGGGCCAACGTCCTGACTTTC	CASSSRSGANVLTF
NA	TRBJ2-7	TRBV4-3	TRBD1	TGCGCCAGCAGCCCGGAGATACCGGGACAGGGGGCACAAGAGCAGTACTTC	CASSPEIPGQGAQEQYF
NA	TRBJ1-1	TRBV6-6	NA	TGTGCCAGCAGTTCTCGCGCGAGGCTGAACACTGAAGCTTTCTTT	CASSSRARLNTEAFF
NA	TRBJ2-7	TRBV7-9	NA	TGTGCCAGCAGCTTAGATGGAGGGGCCTACGAGCAGTACTTC	CASSLDGGAYEQYF
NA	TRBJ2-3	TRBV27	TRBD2	TGTGCCAGCAGGGACCTGCGGACTAGCGGGTGGGGTAGCACAGATACGCAGTATTTT	CASRDLRTSGWGSTDTQYF
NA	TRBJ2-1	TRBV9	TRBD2	TGTGCCAGCAGCGTAGATCTAGCGGGAACTATCAGTGGACATGAGCAGTTCTTC	CASSVDLAGTISGHEQFF
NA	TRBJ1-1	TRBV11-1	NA	TGTGCCAGCGGGGAGGGCTGGAACACTGAAGCTTTCTTT	CASGEGWNTEAFF
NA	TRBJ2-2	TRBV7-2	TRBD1	TGTGCCAGCAGCTTAGGAACCCCCAGGGGGCGGAAGCTGTTTTTT	CASSLGTPRGRKLFF
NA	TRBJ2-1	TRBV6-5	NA	TGTGCCAGCAGTTATGGGACACCGGCCAGTGAGCAGTTCTTC	CASSYGTPASEQFF
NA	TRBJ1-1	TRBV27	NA	TGTGCCAGCAGTGTACAGGGCGGGAACACTGAAGCTTTCTTT	CASSVQGGNTEAFF
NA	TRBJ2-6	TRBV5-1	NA	TGCGCCAGCAGGGGCACAGGGTTCGCTGGGGCCAACGTCCTGACTTTC	CASRGTGFAGANVLTF
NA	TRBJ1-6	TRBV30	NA	TGTGCCTGGAGCCTCAGACAGAATAATTCACCCCTCCACTTT	CAWSLRQNNSPLHF
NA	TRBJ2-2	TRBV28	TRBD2	TGTGCCAGCAGGGGAGGGGTATCCACCGGGGAGCTGTTTTTT	CASRGGVSTGELFF